This record looks at one TCR beta chain sequence and its context. Its antigen remains unknown. This sample stems from a study of CD8+ T cells in alopecia areata. Study background: The study gave treated patients oral tofacitinib at 5 to 10 mg twice daily. For 6 to 18 months, tofacitinib was taken, and 6 months off drug followed.

Extracted RNA was reverse transcribed, and the resulting cDNA served as sequencing template. The data were produced by immunoSEQ multiplex PCR, yet TCRdb's version contains in-frame clones alone and is incomplete. The table lists some 190,000 clones, around 49% of them singletons. Treatment: oral pan-JAK inhibitor, 5-10 mg twice daily. Findings of the study overall: In patients, TCRs were shared less clearly than in mice, and HLA may possibly be involved. Baseline CD8+ expansion's link to response remains uncertain, as there was one nonresponder.

Trimming removed 5 bases at V and 2 bases at J, with 22 bases between. This CDR3 region has 17 residues. Germline-derived CDR1 and CDR2 are MNHEY and SMNVEV (reference sequence). The clonotype originates from a human donor with alopecia areata. The chain links TRBV27 to TRBJ2-7, with D perhaps being TRBD1 or TRBD2 (5 bases each). Here the sequenced sample was CD8+ T cells sorted from blood, taken at roughly week 53, from a patient treated with tofacitinib. The CDR3 DNA is TGTGCCAGCAGTGAGGGTTCTAGGACAACCTCCCCCTACGAGCAGTACTTC. Protein: CASSEGSRTTSPYEQYF.